Listed below are T cell receptor beta chains from one sample, sequenced in a study of cytomegalovirus exposure and HLA in healthy donors. Measured with immunoSEQ multiplex PCR; TCRdb has only the in-frame clones, and not every one. The sample consists of about 330,000 clones, 86% of them appearing once. The source material was PBMCs. These receptor sequences come from a woman in her late teens or twenties in good health and CMV-seronegative. Each CDR3 is given with its conserved first and last residue. The order of the fields is J gene, CDR3 length, D gene, V gene, CDR3 DNA, CDR3 protein. A D gene is named only where the DNA matches it firmly.

J gene: TRBJ2-7
CDR3 length: 14
D gene: TRBD1
V gene: TRBV5-4
CDR3 DNA: TGTGCCAGCAGCGTCGGGACAGCAGTCTACGAGCAGTACTTC
CDR3 protein: CASSVGTAVYEQYF

J gene: TRBJ1-1
CDR3 length: 16
D gene: NA
V gene: TRBV27
CDR3 DNA: TGTGCCAGCAGTTTGTTAGGGGCAGGGATGAACACTGAAGCTTTCTTT
CDR3 protein: CASSLLGAGMNTEAFF

J gene: TRBJ2-7
CDR3 length: 14
D gene: TRBD2
V gene: TRBV7-9
CDR3 DNA: TGTGCCAGCAGCTTACTAGCGGGAGACGACGAGCAGTACTTC
CDR3 protein: CASSLLAGDDEQYF

J gene: TRBJ2-2
CDR3 length: 16
D gene: NA
V gene: TRBV9
CDR3 DNA: TGTGCCAGCAGCGTAGGGGTTGCAGGGCCCACCGGGGAGCTGTTTTTT
CDR3 protein: CASSVGVAGPTGELFF

J gene: TRBJ2-1
CDR3 length: 14
D gene: TRBD2
V gene: TRBV9
CDR3 DNA: TGTGCCAGCAGCGTAGGACTAGCGGGCCATGAGCAGTTCTTC
CDR3 protein: CASSVGLAGHEQFF

J gene: TRBJ2-6
CDR3 length: 15
D gene: NA
V gene: TRBV9
CDR3 DNA: TGTGCCAGCAGCGTAGGAGGGTCTGGGGCCAACGTCCTGACTTTC
CDR3 protein: CASSVGGSGANVLTF

J gene: TRBJ2-2
CDR3 length: 14
D gene: NA
V gene: TRBV11-3
CDR3 DNA: TGTGCCAGCAGCTCGGACAAGAACACCGGGGAGCTGTTTTTT
CDR3 protein: CASSSDKNTGELFF

J gene: TRBJ1-4
CDR3 length: 14
D gene: NA
V gene: TRBV19
CDR3 DNA: TGTGCCAGTAGTTTCCCCAGGGGTGGGGAAAAACTGTTTTTT
CDR3 protein: CASSFPRGGEKLFF

J gene: TRBJ1-2
CDR3 length: 12
D gene: NA
V gene: TRBV5-5
CDR3 DNA: TGTGCCAGCAGCTTGAGGGGCACTGGCTACACCTTC
CDR3 protein: CASSLRGTGYTF

J gene: TRBJ2-1
CDR3 length: 16
D gene: TRBD1
V gene: TRBV7-8
CDR3 DNA: TGTGCCAGCAGCCCCCGAATGGGACAGGGAAACAATGAGCAGTTCTTC
CDR3 protein: CASSPRMGQGNNEQFF

J gene: TRBJ2-5
CDR3 length: 16
D gene: TRBD2
V gene: TRBV5-1
CDR3 DNA: TGCGCCAGCAGCTTGAGTTCTAGCGGGAGTTCAGAGACCCAGTACTTC
CDR3 protein: CASSLSSSGSSETQYF

J gene: TRBJ2-7
CDR3 length: 15
D gene: NA
V gene: TRBV6-6
CDR3 DNA: TGTGCCAGCAGAGGTTCGGTAGCGGCCTCCTACGAGCAGTACTTC
CDR3 protein: CASRGSVAASYEQYF

J gene: TRBJ2-5
CDR3 length: 15
D gene: TRBD2
V gene: TRBV7-9
CDR3 DNA: TGTGCCAGCAGCCCCTTGTCTAGCGGCCAAGAGACCCAGTACTTC
CDR3 protein: CASSPLSSGQETQYF